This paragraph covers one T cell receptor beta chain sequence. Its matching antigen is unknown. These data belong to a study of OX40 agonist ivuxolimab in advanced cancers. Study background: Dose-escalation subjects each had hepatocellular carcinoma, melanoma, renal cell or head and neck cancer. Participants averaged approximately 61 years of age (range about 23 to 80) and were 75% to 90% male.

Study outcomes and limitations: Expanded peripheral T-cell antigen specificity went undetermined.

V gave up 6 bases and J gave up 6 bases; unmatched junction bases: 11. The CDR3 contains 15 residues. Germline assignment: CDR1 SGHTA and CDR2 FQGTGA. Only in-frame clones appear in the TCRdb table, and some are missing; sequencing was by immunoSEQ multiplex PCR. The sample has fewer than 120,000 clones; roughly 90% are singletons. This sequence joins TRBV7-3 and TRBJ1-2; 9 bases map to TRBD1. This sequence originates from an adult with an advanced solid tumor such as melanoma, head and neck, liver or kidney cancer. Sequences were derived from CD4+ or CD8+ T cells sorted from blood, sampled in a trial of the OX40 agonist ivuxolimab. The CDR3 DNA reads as TGTGCCAGCAGTTTCACAGGGGGCACTTTTGATGGCTACACCTTC. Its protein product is CASSFTGGTFDGYTF.